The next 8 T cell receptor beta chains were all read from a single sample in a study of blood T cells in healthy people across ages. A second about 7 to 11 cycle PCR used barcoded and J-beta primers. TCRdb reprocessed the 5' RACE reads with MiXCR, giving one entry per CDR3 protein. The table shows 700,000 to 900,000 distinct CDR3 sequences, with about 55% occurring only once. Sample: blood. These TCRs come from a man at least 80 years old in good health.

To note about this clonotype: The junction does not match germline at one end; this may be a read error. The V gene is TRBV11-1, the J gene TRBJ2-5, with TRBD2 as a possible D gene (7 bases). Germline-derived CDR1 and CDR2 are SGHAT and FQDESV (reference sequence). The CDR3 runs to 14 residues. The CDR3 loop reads CAGRGGTNQETQYF. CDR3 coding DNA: TGTGCCGGCAGGGGAGGGACAAACCAAGAGACCCAGTACTTC.

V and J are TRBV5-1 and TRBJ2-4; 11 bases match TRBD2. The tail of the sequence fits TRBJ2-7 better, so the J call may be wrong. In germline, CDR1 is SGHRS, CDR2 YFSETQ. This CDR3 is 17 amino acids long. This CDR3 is CASSRIPSGRIGSEQYF. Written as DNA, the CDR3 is TGCGCCAGCAGCCGAATCCCTAGCGGGAGGATTGGTTCCGAGCAGTACTTC.

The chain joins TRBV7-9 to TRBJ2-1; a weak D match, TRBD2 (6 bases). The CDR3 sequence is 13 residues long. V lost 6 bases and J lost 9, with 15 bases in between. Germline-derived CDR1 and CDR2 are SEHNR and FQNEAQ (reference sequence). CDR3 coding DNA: TGTGCCAGCAGTGGCGGGGCTCAGGGTGAGCAGTTCTTC. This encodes CASSGGAQGEQFF.

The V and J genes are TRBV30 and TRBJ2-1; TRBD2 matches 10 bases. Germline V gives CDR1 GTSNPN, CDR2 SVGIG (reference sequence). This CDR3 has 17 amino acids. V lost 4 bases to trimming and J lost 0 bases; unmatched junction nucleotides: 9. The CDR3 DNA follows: TGTGCCTGGAAGAAGCGGGAGGGAGCAAGCTCCTACAATGAGCAGTTCTTC. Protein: CAWKKREGASSYNEQFF.

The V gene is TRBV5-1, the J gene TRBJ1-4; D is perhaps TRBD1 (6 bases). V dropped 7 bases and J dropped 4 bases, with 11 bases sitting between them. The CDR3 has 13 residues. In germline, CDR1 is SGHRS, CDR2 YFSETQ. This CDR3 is CASRRGYNEKLFF. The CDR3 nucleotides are TGCGCCAGCCGCAGGGGATATAATGAAAAACTGTTTTTT.

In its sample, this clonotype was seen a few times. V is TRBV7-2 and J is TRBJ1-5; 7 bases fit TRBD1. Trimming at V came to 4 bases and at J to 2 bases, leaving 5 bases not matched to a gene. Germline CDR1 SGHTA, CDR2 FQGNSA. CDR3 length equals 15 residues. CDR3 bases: TGTGCCAGCAGCTCCGGGACAGTGGGCAATCAGCCCCAGCATTTT. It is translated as CASSSGTVGNQPQHF.

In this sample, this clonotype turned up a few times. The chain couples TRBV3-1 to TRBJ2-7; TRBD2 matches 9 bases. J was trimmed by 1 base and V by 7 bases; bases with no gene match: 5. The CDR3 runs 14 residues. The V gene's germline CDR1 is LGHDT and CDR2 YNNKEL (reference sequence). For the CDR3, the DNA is TGTGCCAGCAAGCTTAGCGGGAGTTCCTACGAGCAGTACTTC. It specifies CASKLSGSSYEQYF.

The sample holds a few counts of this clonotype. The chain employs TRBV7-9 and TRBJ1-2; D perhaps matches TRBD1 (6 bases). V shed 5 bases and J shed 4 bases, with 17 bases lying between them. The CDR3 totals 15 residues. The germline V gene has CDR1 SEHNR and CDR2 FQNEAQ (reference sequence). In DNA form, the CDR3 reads TGTGCCAGCAGCGCTCACCCGGGACAAGTCTATGGCTACACCTTC. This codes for CASSAHPGQVYGYTF.